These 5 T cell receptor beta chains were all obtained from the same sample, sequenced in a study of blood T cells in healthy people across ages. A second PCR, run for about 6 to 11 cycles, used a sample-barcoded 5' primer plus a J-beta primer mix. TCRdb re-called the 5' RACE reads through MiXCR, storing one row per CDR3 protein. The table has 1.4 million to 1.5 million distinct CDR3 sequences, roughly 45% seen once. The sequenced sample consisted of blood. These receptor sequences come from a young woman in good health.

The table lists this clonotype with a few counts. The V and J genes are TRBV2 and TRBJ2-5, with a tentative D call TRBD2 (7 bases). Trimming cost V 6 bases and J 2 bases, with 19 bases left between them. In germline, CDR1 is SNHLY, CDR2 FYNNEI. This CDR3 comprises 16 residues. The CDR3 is CASSPSLGRGQETQYF. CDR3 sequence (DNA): TGTGCCAGCAGCCCTAGCTTAGGGAGGGGGCAAGAGACCCAGTACTTC.

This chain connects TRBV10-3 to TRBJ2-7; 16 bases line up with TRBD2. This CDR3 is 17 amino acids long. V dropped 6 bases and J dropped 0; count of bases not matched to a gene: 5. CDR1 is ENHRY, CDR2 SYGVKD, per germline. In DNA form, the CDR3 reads TGTGCCATCAGAGGGGGACTAGCGGGAGGGCGCTCCTACGAGCAGTACTTC. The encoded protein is CAIRGGLAGGRSYEQYF.

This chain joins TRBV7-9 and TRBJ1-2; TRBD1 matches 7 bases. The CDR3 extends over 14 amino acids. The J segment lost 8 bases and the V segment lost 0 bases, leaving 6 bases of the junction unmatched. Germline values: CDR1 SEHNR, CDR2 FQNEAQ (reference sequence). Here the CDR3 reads CASSLAEGASGYTF. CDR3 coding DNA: TGTGCCAGCAGCTTAGCGGAGGGGGCGAGCGGCTACACCTTC.

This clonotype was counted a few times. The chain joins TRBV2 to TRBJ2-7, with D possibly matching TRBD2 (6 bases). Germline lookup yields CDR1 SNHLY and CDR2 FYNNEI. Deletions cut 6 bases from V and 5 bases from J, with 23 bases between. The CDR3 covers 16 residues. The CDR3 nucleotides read TGTGCCAGCAGGCACCTCTCCCGGGGAGGTGAGAACGAGCAGTACTTC. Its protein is CASRHLSRGGENEQYF.

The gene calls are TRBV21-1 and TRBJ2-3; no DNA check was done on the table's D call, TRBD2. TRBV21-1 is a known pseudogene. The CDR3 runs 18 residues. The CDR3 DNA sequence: TGTGCCAGCACCTCACTAGCGGGAGGGAAGGGGGTACCAGATACGCAGTATTTT. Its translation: CASTSLAGGKGVPDTQYF.